The clone carrying this T cell receptor (beta chain) was recorded once. Its antigen is currently unknown. This CDR3 contains 14 residues. Unmatched junction bases numbered 11, after V lost 6 bases and J lost 6 bases. Looked up from germline, CDR1 is SNHLY and CDR2 is FYNNEI. This record belongs to a study of cytomegalovirus exposure and HLA in healthy donors. Study results and caveats: It was reported that TCR beta sequences correctly inferred the HLA-A and HLA-B alleles for most subjects. The later analysis indicated that the majority of CMV-associated TCR beta chains appeared HLA-restricted. What a later analysis reportedly showed was that an Asian-associated ancestry cluster had fewer N-insertions than the approximately 670-donor mean.

PCR was performed using 60 Vbeta and 13 Jbeta primers. TCRdb's copy holds only in-frame clones and misses some; the assay was immunoSEQ multiplex PCR. The sample lists 85,000 to 100,000 clones; 60% to 85% were seen once. This sequence joins TRBV2 and TRBJ2-7; 7 bases match TRBD1. This sequence was found in a man aged 55 to 70 in good health and CMV-seropositive. The material sequenced was PBMCs. CDR3 nucleotide sequence: TGTGCCAGCAGAGCGACAGGGAAGTGGGCCGAGCAGTACTTC. Translation: CASRATGKWAEQYF.